The 30 T cell receptor beta chains below all came from one sample that was sequenced in a study of cytomegalovirus exposure and HLA in healthy donors. The PCR made use of 60 Vbeta and 13 Jbeta primers. Profiling relied on immunoSEQ multiplex PCR, and the TCRdb table lists in-frame clones only, not all of them. Counted here are roughly 130,000 clones, 73% occurring once; the ten biggest clones make up 2% to 2.5%. Sequencing input: PBMCs. The receptors come from a woman in her 40s in good health and CMV-seropositive.

The chain recombines TRBV4-3 with TRBJ1-1; possible D gene TRBD1, 6 bases. Trimming removed 4 bases from V and 4 bases from J, with 10 bases in between. Per germline, CDR1 LGHNA and CDR2 YSLEER. The CDR3 length is 13 residues. The CDR3 DNA follows: TGCGCCAGCAGCCTACAGGGAGCCACTGAAGCTTTCTTT. It specifies CASSLQGATEAFF.

This rearrangement joins TRBV9 to TRBJ2-3; TRBD2 matches 15 bases. The V and J ends lost 1 base and 0 bases, in that order; junction bases with no gene match: 12. Germline CDR1 and CDR2: SGDLS and YYNGEE. The CDR3 extends over 21 amino acids. CDR3 residues: CASSVMETGTSGRPSTDTQYF. The CDR3 nucleotides read TGTGCCAGCAGCGTAATGGAGACCGGGACTAGCGGGAGGCCTAGCACAGATACGCAGTATTTT.

This clone was seen only a few times. The chain has TRBV27 and TRBJ2-7, with 9 bases lining up with TRBD2. Germline CDR1 and CDR2: MNHEY and SMNVEV (reference sequence). Trimming at V came to 2 bases and at J to 6 bases, leaving 5 bases not matched to a gene. This CDR3 is 14 amino acids long. CDR3: CASSLQAGGREQYF. DNA of the CDR3: TGTGCCAGCAGTTTACAAGCGGGGGGCCGCGAGCAGTACTTC.

The chain couples TRBV5-1 to TRBJ1-1, with 8 positions matching TRBD1. The V segment lost 0 bases and the J segment 3 bases; nucleotides outside the gene matches: 1. CDR3 size: 14 residues. Per the germline V gene, CDR1 is SGHRS and CDR2 is YFSETQ. Here the CDR3 reads CASSLDRGDTEAFF. CDR3 coding DNA: TGCGCCAGCAGCTTGGACAGGGGGGACACTGAAGCTTTCTTT.

CDR3 bases: TGTGCCAGCAACTCAAGGAGCTACGAGCAGTACTTC. It yields the protein CASNSRSYEQYF. The chain combines TRBV2 with TRBJ2-7; D remains ambiguous. The CDR3 consists of 12 residues. V lost 7 bases to trimming and J lost 3 bases, with 10 bases between them. CDR1 is SNHLY, CDR2 FYNNEI, per germline.

The chain carries TRBV11-2 and TRBJ1-1; unclear D gene. The CDR3 sequence is 14 residues long. Trimming cost V 5 bases and J 1 base, with 11 bases left between them. Germline V CDR1 and CDR2: SGHAT, FQNNGV. The DNA for the CDR3 is TGTGCCAGCAGCCCAACTCGACAGAACACTGAAGCTTTCTTT. The encoded protein is CASSPTRQNTEAFF.

The chain links TRBV18 to TRBJ1-1; D not certain. The CDR3 has 14 residues. The germline CDR1 and CDR2 sequences are KGHSH and LQKENI. Trimming removed 3 bases from V and 4 bases from J, with 12 bases in between. The CDR3 DNA sequence: TGTGCCAGCTCACCCGGTGAGCCGGGCACTGAAGCTTTCTTT. It codes for CASSPGEPGTEAFF. Complete variable domain (other parts from reference TRBV18 and TRBJ1-1): NAGVMQNPRHLVRRRGQEARLRCSPMKGHSHVYWYRQLPEEGLKFMVYLQKENIIDESGMPKERFSAEFPKEGPSILRIQQVVRGDSAAYFCASSPGEPGTEAFFGQGTRLTVV.

This rearrangement joins TRBV30 to TRBJ2-6, with D possibly being TRBD1 (6 bases). The germline V gene encodes CDR1 GTSNPN and CDR2 SVGIG (reference sequence). There are 20 residues in the CDR3. V was cut by 5 bases and J by 0 bases, with 26 bases left in between. The DNA of the CDR3 is TGTGCCTGGCACTATCCACAGGGAAGGGCTAGCTCCTCTGGGGCCAACGTCCTGACTTTC. It translates to CAWHYPQGRASSSGANVLTF.

The rearrangement links TRBV5-6 to TRBJ1-3, with D hard to call. V was pared by 4 bases and J by 2 bases, with 10 bases between. The CDR3 consists of 14 residues. Germline CDR1 and CDR2: SGHDT and YYEEEE. CDR3 amino acids: CASSPFGPGNTIYF. As DNA, the CDR3 is TGTGCCAGCAGCCCCTTTGGGCCTGGAAACACCATATATTTT.

This clone appeared a few times. This rearrangement joins TRBV6-5 to TRBJ1-2, with D perhaps matching TRBD1 (6 bases). V gave up 7 bases and J gave up 4 bases, with 19 bases separating them. This CDR3 is 15 amino acids long. Germline CDR1 is MNHEY and CDR2 is SVGAGI. The CDR3 coding sequence is TGTGCCAGCACCAAAAGAGGACAGACGACCTATGGCTACACCTTC. Translation gives CASTKRGQTTYGYTF.

The CDR3 loop is CASSKQGAVSPLHF. CDR3 coding DNA: TGTGCCAGCAGCAAGCAGGGGGCGGTTTCACCCCTCCACTTT. The genes are TRBV5-4 and TRBJ1-6, with 8 positions matching TRBD1. Germline CDR1 reads SGHNT; CDR2 reads YYREEE (reference sequence). This CDR3 has 14 residues. V gave up 4 bases and J gave up 9 bases; unmatched junction bases: 6.

J is TRBJ2-1 and V is TRBV21-1; the table calls TRBD2, which could not be checked here. TRBV21-1 is marked as a pseudogene. This CDR3 has 15 residues. The CDR3: CASTEHCSGRCQIFF. The CDR3 bases are TGTGCCAGCACCGAGCATTGCAGCGGTAGGTGCCAGATTTTCTTC.

This clone has a handful of counts. V gene TRBV7-6 combines with J gene TRBJ1-6; TRBD1 matches at 7 bases. The V segment lost 5 bases and the J segment 6 bases; nucleotides outside the gene matches: 13. The CDR3 extends over 17 amino acids. Germline CDR1 reads SGHVS; CDR2 reads FNYEAQ. In DNA, the CDR3 is TGTGCCAGCAGCCGTTTATTCGGGACAGACTTTAATTCACCCCTCCACTTT. As protein: CASSRLFGTDFNSPLHF. Supplemented by reference TRBV7-6 and TRBJ1-6, the full variable domain reads GAGVSQSPRYKVTKRGQDVALRCDPISGHVSLYWYRQALGQGPEFLTYFNYEAQQDKSGLPNDRFSAERPEGSISTLTIQRTEQRDSAMYRCASSRLFGTDFNSPLHFGNGTRLTVT.

The rearrangement uses TRBV30 and TRBJ2-4; no clear D. CDR1 is GTSNPN and CDR2 is SVGIG in the germline V gene (reference sequence). This CDR3 has 12 amino acids. V lost 0 bases and J 9 bases, leaving 9 bases between the germline ends. The CDR3 here is CAWSVTTGIQYF. CDR3 nucleotide sequence: TGTGCCTGGAGTGTAACGACGGGCATTCAGTACTTC.

The genes are TRBV7-9 and TRBJ1-2; D is undetermined. The ends were cut back, 5 bases at V and 2 bases at J, with 15 bases in the middle. Germline-derived CDR1 and CDR2 are SEHNR and FQNEAQ (reference sequence). CDR3 length: 15 amino acids. The CDR3 nucleotides are TGTGCCAGCAGCCCCGTGGCGGCTGGGAACTATGGCTACACCTTC. It yields the protein CASSPVAAGNYGYTF.

This clone was counted once. The chain uses TRBV6-6 and TRBJ1-1, with 10 bases fitting TRBD1. This CDR3 is 15 amino acids long. Germline CDR1 MNHNY, CDR2 SVGAGI (reference sequence). V gave up 5 bases and J gave up 4 bases; unmatched junction bases: 7. CDR3 residues: CASSPGQGSPTEAFF. The CDR3 DNA reads TGTGCCAGCAGTCCGGGACAGGGGTCGCCCACTGAAGCTTTCTTT.

The table lists this clone with a few counts. The V call is TRBV14, the J call TRBJ2-1; a possible D gene is TRBD1 (5 bases). This CDR3 region has 15 residues. Germline V gene sequence: CDR1 SGHDN, CDR2 FVKESK. The V and J ends lost 4 bases and 11 bases respectively, with 21 bases between them. The CDR3 here is CASSPDTGVDMKQFF. CDR3 DNA sequence: TGTGCCAGCAGCCCCGATACAGGAGTCGACATGAAGCAGTTCTTC.

The V and J genes are TRBV29-1 and TRBJ1-6; D is uncertain. Germline V CDR1 and CDR2: SQVTM, ANQGSEA. Trimming took off 5 bases at V and 9 bases at J, with 14 bases between the two ends. This CDR3 is built from 13 residues. The chain's CDR3 is CSVREVSSSPLHF. The CDR3 DNA reads TGCAGCGTTCGGGAGGTCTCCAGTTCACCCCTCCACTTT.

The chain joins TRBV4-2 to TRBJ2-1; D perhaps matches TRBD2 (5 bases). CDR3 size: 14 residues. V lost 0 bases to trimming and J lost 10 bases, with 13 bases between them. Per the germline V gene, CDR1 is LGHNA and CDR2 is YNFKEQ. Here the CDR3 reads CASSQDPLTGEQFF. CDR3 bases: TGTGCCAGCAGCCAAGATCCTCTGACGGGGGAGCAGTTCTTC.

In its sample, this clone was seen a few times. The chain links TRBV5-8 to TRBJ2-7, with D possibly TRBD1 on 5 matching bases. CDR1 is SGHTS, CDR2 YDEGEE, per germline. CDR3 size: 12 residues. V lost 1 base to trimming and J lost 4 bases, with 6 bases between them. The CDR3 sequence is CASSLRGYEQYF. The DNA for the CDR3 is TGTGCCAGCAGCTTGAGGGGTTACGAGCAGTACTTC.

This chain connects TRBV5-1 to TRBJ2-2; 7 nucleotides match TRBD2. The V gene's germline CDR1 is SGHRS and CDR2 YFSETQ. V was pared by 1 base and J by 0 bases, with 3 bases of the junction left unmatched. This CDR3 is built from 16 residues. Here the CDR3 reads CASSLFREANTGELFF. DNA for the CDR3: TGCGCCAGCAGCTTGTTCCGGGAGGCGAACACCGGGGAGCTGTTTTTT.

In its sample, this clone was seen a few times. The gene calls are TRBV6-5 and TRBJ1-1, with unresolved D. CDR3 size: 13 residues. The germline V and J ends were trimmed by 3 bases and 2 bases, with 7 bases remaining between them. Germline assignment: CDR1 MNHEY and CDR2 SVGAGI. The CDR3 loop reads CASSYGRNTEAFF. The CDR3 DNA reads TGTGCCAGCAGTTATGGCAGAAACACTGAAGCTTTCTTT.

This CDR3 reads CASSGTSGGETQYF. DNA of the CDR3: TGTGCCAGCAGCGGGACTAGCGGGGGAGAGACCCAGTACTTC. The V and J genes are TRBV9 and TRBJ2-5; 13 bases agree with TRBD2. Unmatched junction bases numbered 0, after V lost 3 bases and J lost 4 bases. This CDR3 is 14 amino acids long. The germline V gene has CDR1 SGDLS and CDR2 YYNGEE.

The chain joins TRBV9 to TRBJ2-3; TRBD2 matches 7 bases. This CDR3 comprises 16 residues. The germline CDR1 and CDR2 sequences are SGDLS and YYNGEE. J lost 4 bases, V lost 0 bases, and 8 bases had no gene match. CDR3 DNA sequence: TGTGCCAGCAGCGTAGGAAGCCGGGGAGGGTCAGATACGCAGTATTTT. This translates into CASSVGSRGGSDTQYF.

The chain has TRBV7-5 and TRBJ1-3; the D segment call TRBD1 is taken from the table without a DNA check. TRBV7-5 is reported as a pseudogene. This CDR3 is 16 amino acids long. CDR3 region: CVRRNCRGTSGNTIYF. The CDR3 nucleotides read TGTGTCAGAAGGAATTGCAGGGGAACTTCTGGAAACACCATATATTTT.

V is TRBV7-2 and J is TRBJ2-7, with a weak D call TRBD1 (6 bases). Germline V gives CDR1 SGHTA, CDR2 FQGNSA. V lost 5 bases, J lost 4 bases, and 9 bases lay in between. This CDR3 is 12 amino acids long. The CDR3 region has the DNA TGTGCCAGCAGCCAAGGACAGTACGAGCAGTACTTC. It yields the protein CASSQGQYEQYF. Full variable domain (missing parts from reference TRBV7-2 and TRBJ2-7): GAGVSQSPSNKVTEKGKDVELRCDPISGHTALYWYRQSLGQGLEFLIYFQGNSAPDKSGLPSDRFSAERTGGSVSTLTIQRTQQEDSAVYLCASSQGQYEQYFGPGTRLTVT.

This clone was picked up a small number of times. V is TRBV9 and J is TRBJ2-2; 9 bases map to TRBD1. This CDR3 comprises 15 residues. V lost 0 bases to trimming and J lost 7 bases; unmatched junction nucleotides: 4. The germline gives CDR1 SGDLS, CDR2 YYNGEE. CDR3 sequence reads: CASSVGDREYGELFF. The CDR3 DNA sequence: TGTGCCAGCAGCGTAGGGGACAGGGAATACGGGGAGCTGTTTTTT.

The rearrangement joins TRBV20-1 to TRBJ1-2, with D uncertain. The CDR3 is 8 residues long. CDR1 DFQATT and CDR2 SNEGSKA come from the germline V gene (reference sequence). The DNA for the CDR3 is TGCAGCATCTATGGCTACACCTTC. It translates to CSIYGYTF.

The chain joins TRBV5-8 to TRBJ1-4; perhaps TRBD1 as D (5 bases). CDR3 size: 10 residues. Germline assignment: CDR1 SGHTS and CDR2 YDEGEE. V was cut by 8 bases and J by 8 bases, with 7 bases left in between. The CDR3 nucleotides read TGTGCCAGGGGGCGCGAAAAACTGTTTTTT. Translation gives CARGREKLFF.

This sequence joins TRBV9 and TRBJ1-6; TRBD1 agrees at 9 bases. This CDR3 spans 15 amino acids. The germline CDR1 and CDR2 sequences are SGDLS and YYNGEE. With 4 bases clipped from V and 7 bases from J, the junction kept 6 bases outside the gene matches. CDR3 coding DNA: TGTGCCAGCAGCACCTGGACAGGGGACAATTCACCCCTCCACTTT. Residues: CASSTWTGDNSPLHF.